This T cell receptor (beta chain) was identified during a study of blood T cell repertoires in COVID-19. Data came from immunoSEQ multiplex PCR; TCRdb stores just in-frame clones and leaves some out. The sample holds a few hundred thousand clones, 70% to 90% seen once. CDR3 length: 16 amino acids. The junction had 3 bases not matched to a gene; V was cut back by 5 bases and J by 0 bases. The V gene's germline CDR1 is ENHRY and CDR2 SYGVKD. The sequencing sample was made of peripheral blood. The chain employs TRBV10-3 and TRBJ1-3; 11 nucleotides agree with TRBD1. This TCR derives from a man between 18 and 29 years old with active or convalescent COVID-19. This CDR3 reads CAISSGTGGSGNTIYF. The CDR3 bases are TGTGCCATCAGTTCCGGGACAGGGGGCTCTGGAAACACCATATATTTT.